Presented here are 5 T cell receptor beta chains from one specimen sequenced in a study of T cell responses to AZD1222 COVID-19 vaccine. Repertoires were generated with immunoSEQ multiplex PCR, while TCRdb's copy carries only in-frame clones and drops some. The table has around 150,000 clones, approximately 90% seen once. The sequences come from peripheral blood, collected 28 days after the second AZD1222 dose. These receptors all come from an adult who received the AZD1222 COVID-19 vaccine.

CDR3 in DNA: TGCGCCAGCAGCCAAGAATTGACTAGCGGGAGGTTCCATGAGCAGTTCTTC. Translation gives CASSQELTSGRFHEQFF. V usage is TRBV4-1 and J usage is TRBJ2-1, with 13 bases lining up with TRBD2. Losses at the gene ends were 0 bases for V and 8 bases for J; bases not matched to a gene: 7. The CDR3 is made up of 17 amino acids. In germline, CDR1 is MGHRA, CDR2 YSYEKL.

The V call is TRBV27, the J call TRBJ2-3; 13 bases match TRBD2. This CDR3 has 18 residues. Losses at the gene ends were 6 bases for V and 0 bases for J; bases not matched to a gene: 9. The germline CDR1 and CDR2 sequences are MNHEY and SMNVEV (reference sequence). CDR3 sequence: CASRFTSGRARSTDTQYF. DNA of the CDR3: TGTGCCAGCAGATTTACTAGCGGGAGGGCCCGTAGCACAGATACGCAGTATTTT.

V gene TRBV10-2 combines with J gene TRBJ1-5; no clear D. The CDR3 runs to 15 residues. Germline loops: CDR1 WSHSY, CDR2 SAAADI. V was shortened by 0 bases and J by 0 bases, with 6 bases between the two germline ends. The CDR3 DNA reads TGCGCCAGCAGTGAGTCGACGGATAGCAATCAGCCCCAGCATTTT. Translated: CASSESTDSNQPQHF.

The chain joins TRBV7-2 to TRBJ2-2, with TRBD1 matching over 8 bases. The CDR3 totals 17 residues. V was pared by 3 bases and J by 0 bases, with 6 bases of the junction left unmatched. CDR1 and CDR2 from the germline V gene are SGHTA and FQGNSA. CDR3 nucleotide sequence: TGTGCCAGCAGCTTGCGGGCGACAGGGGCGAACACCGGGGAGCTGTTTTTT. It codes for CASSLRATGANTGELFF.

The V and J genes are TRBV18 and TRBJ2-7, with TRBD1 matching 9 bases. After removal of 1 base from V and 4 bases from J, the junction contained 14 bases not matched to a gene. The CDR3 sequence is 18 residues long. CDR1 and CDR2 (germline): KGHSH, LQKENI. The CDR3 loop is CASSPLPLSTGTGYEQYF. The DNA of the CDR3 is TGTGCCAGCTCACCACTCCCTTTGAGTACCGGGACAGGGTACGAGCAGTACTTC.